The clone carrying this T cell receptor beta chain came up once. The data were taken from a study of cytomegalovirus exposure and HLA in healthy donors. The PCR used 60 Vbeta and 13 Jbeta primers. Profiled with immunoSEQ multiplex PCR; TCRdb holds only in-frame clones, not every one. The sample records approximately 270,000 clones, over 70% being singletons. This CDR3 contains 11 residues. With 3 bases removed from V and 1 base from J, the gap between germline ends came to 3 bases. Germline V CDR1 and CDR2: DFQATT, SNEGSKA (reference sequence). The source of this sequence is a girl between 2 and 10 years old in good health and CMV-seronegative. V and J are TRBV20-1 and TRBJ2-5; D remains unclear. The sample comprised PBMCs. The CDR3 DNA sequence: TGCAGTGCTAGCTTCCAAGAGACCCAGTACTTC. As protein: CSASFQETQYF.